This T cell receptor (beta chain) was sequenced for a study of blood T cell repertoires in COVID-19. About the study: Italy, Spain and the United States were the sources of the convalescent and acute COVID-19 samples. From T cells, B-cell-depleted T cells, or PBMCs came the material, which was cDNA or gDNA.

Per the authors' pipeline: Amplifying reference gene primers gave estimates of nucleated cell counts. The method was immunoSEQ multiplex PCR; TCRdb's version includes in-frame clones alone and lacks a portion of them. V, J and clone size are taken as reported in that table, and D and trimming were inferred from the DNA itself. Found here are 65,000 to 90,000 clones, roughly 86% of them singletons; the top ten hold over 20%. This CDR3 has 13 amino acids. CDR1 is MDHEN and CDR2 is SYDVKM in the germline V gene. V lost 8 bases and J 2 bases, leaving 10 bases between the germline ends. The receptor was isolated from a woman of 80 years or more in a cohort sampled during active or convalescent COVID-19. V is TRBV28 and J is TRBJ1-3; weak D call: TRBD1 (6 bases). Source material: peripheral blood. CDR3: CASGPGAGNTIYF. CDR3 bases: TGTGCCAGCGGACCAGGGGCTGGAAACACCATATATTTT.